This record looks at one T cell receptor (beta chain) sequence and its context. The CDR3 consists of 14 residues. Looked up from germline, CDR1 is KGHSH and CDR2 is LQKENI. Trimming took 8 bases from V and 0 from J, leaving 11 bases between them. These data belong to a study of blood T cell repertoires in COVID-19. Study as a whole: PBMCs, B-cell-depleted T cells, or T cells provided the cDNA or gDNA that made up the material.

The protocol was immunoSEQ multiplex PCR, while the TCRdb copy is restricted to in-frame clones and leaves out a portion. The table has roughly 81,000 clones, approximately 83% seen once. This chain uses TRBV18 with TRBJ1-3, with D possibly TRBD1 on 6 matching bases. This receptor was obtained from an older woman with acute or convalescent COVID-19. Sequencing was done on a sample of peripheral blood. CDR3 amino acids: CASLGQTSGNTIYF. The CDR3 bases are TGTGCCAGCCTTGGACAGACCTCTGGAAACACCATATATTTT. Looking up the rest from reference TRBV18 and TRBJ1-3 gives the full variable domain: NAGVMQNPRHLVRRRGQEARLRCSPMKGHSHVYWYRQLPEEGLKFMVYLQKENIIDESGMPKERFSAEFPKEGPSILRIQQVVRGDSAAYFCASLGQTSGNTIYFGEGSWLTVV.